This T cell receptor beta chain was captured in a study of blood T cell repertoires in COVID-19. The ends lost 2 bases at V and 2 bases at J; junction bases unmatched: 5. CDR1 is MNHNY, CDR2 SVGAGI, per germline (reference sequence). The length of the CDR3 is 15 residues. Under the authors' procedure: Estimation of nucleated cell counts was performed using reference gene primer amplification. Generated by immunoSEQ multiplex PCR, the TCRdb table keeps only in-frame clones and is missing some. That table is the source of V, J and clone size, and D and trimming were worked out from the DNA. The sample comprises approximately 160,000 clones, roughly 84% of which are singletons, and 7% rests with the top ten.

This TCR was recovered from a man aged 50 to 60 with active or convalescent COVID-19. Specimen: peripheral blood. The chain joins TRBV6-6 to TRBJ2-7, with 8 bases matching TRBD1. The CDR3 DNA follows: TGTGCCAGCAGTTACCCTCGACAGGGGACCTACGAGCAGTACTTC. This gives the protein CASSYPRQGTYEQYF.